The present TCR beta chain was sequenced within a study of cytomegalovirus exposure and HLA in healthy donors (dated by TCRdb to the late 2010s). Regarding the research as a whole: An earlier analysis of approximately 640 of the donors reported 250 to 350 Gb of sequence data and 117 million unique TCR beta sequences from roughly 180 million T cells. An early release covering 500 to 750 HLA-typed donors comprised roughly 300 gigabases of sequencing data and 65 million to 100 million unique TCR sequences. Of the 398 genotyped donors, about 80% fell in the genetic ancestry cluster associated with self-reported Caucasian donors. The aim of the study was to test whether cataloging public T cell receptors could identify signatures of past pathogen exposure. The study profiled the T cell repertoires of approximately 700 subjects by immunosequencing and related them to cytomegalovirus serostatus. Along with the approximately 620-subject first cohort, a separate validation cohort of over 90 different subjects was used. The study combined high-throughput TCR immunosequencing, statistical association of individual TCRs with disease status, and machine learning to predict cytomegalovirus infection status. A later analysis re-analyzed previously published TCR beta repertoires from 500 to 700 donors and added high-resolution HLA genotyping to study TCR occurrence patterns. In the later analysis, no new phenotypic data were used to find candidate immune exposures; instead, reliance was placed on TCR beta sequences and their occurrence across donors. In an earlier analysis of roughly 580 of the donors, high-throughput TCR beta sequencing was used to judge whether each TCR beta V gene segment behaved as functional or pseudogenic. Donor age, sex, ethnicity and CMV serostatus were compiled together with the repertoire data. A later genetic analysis took genome-wide SNP genotypes for 398 of the 666 donors and used that subset as a discovery cohort. All discovery cohort repertoires had been generated on a single sequencing platform. Class I and class II HLA loci were covered by the typing at four-digit resolution. Typing coverage varied by locus: roughly 620-640 donors for A, B, C, DRB1 and DQB1; around 560 for DQA1; some 610 for DPA1; approximately 470 for DPB1. Roughly five DR-DQ haplotypes were handled as single units for association and clustering because linkage in the cohort was strong. Among a few hundred genotyped donors of the cohort, an average of about 240,000 unique TCR beta nucleotide sequences were sequenced per donor, roughly 20% of them non-productive. The paper's findings and limits, for the study overall: Because some donors lacked HLA typing at each locus, the association tests relied only on the typed subset. A further reported finding was that TCR beta sequences accurately predicted the HLA-A and HLA-B alleles for most subjects in the first cohort. While some public TCRs were present in many individuals, most TCR sequences turned up only very rarely across donors. In vitro tests confirmed that a few of the cytomegalovirus-associated TCR beta chains recognize cytomegalovirus antigens. Only TCR beta chains were sequenced in this cohort, and the absence of alpha or paired-chain data limited detectable features. When HLA alleles, especially DR and DQ, strongly co-occurred, TCR associations were difficult to assign to individual alleles. The authors suggested that the approach could potentially be extended to other disease states and immunological phenotypes. A later genetic analysis reported fewer N-insertions in productive TCRs among donors in an Asian-associated ancestry cluster than the roughly 700-donor mean. The classifier was reported to diagnose cytomegalovirus status with high specificity and sensitivity in both the original and validation cohorts. A later analysis associated about 17,000 TCR beta sequences with specific HLA alleles at a false discovery rate of 0.05. A cluster of highly shared sequence variants was judged likely to be a technical artifact of the sequencing pipeline. Presence/absence analyses assumed roughly uniform sequencing depth across donors, an assumption that may not hold. Linkage disequilibrium might explain the correlated functional status among segregating V segments, but an unknown experimental factor could not be ruled out. The study listed 150 to 200 TCR beta chains as associated with cytomegalovirus. According to a later analysis, TCR association rates differed among HLA loci, with DRB1 alleles showing the most associated TCRs and HLA-C alleles showing the fewest. Immune exposure information for the cohort was limited to CMV serostatus. V-gene and J-gene trimming of TCR beta chains was associated with a missense DCLRE1C variant in a later genetic analysis, and the association was replicated in an independent cohort. Compared with equally common non-associated chains, HLA-associated TCR beta chains in a later analysis were more clonally expanded and had lower generation probabilities. Most CMV-associated TCR beta chains appeared to be HLA-restricted in a later analysis, and the HLA associations seemed to be driven largely by CMV exposure. Because counts were too low, more than 15 rarely observed V segments, including chromosome 9 orphons, were excluded from the earlier analysis of 587 of the donors. In an earlier analysis of 587 of the donors, most TCR beta V segments appeared in productive rearrangements about 87% or about 30% of the time, broadly matching IMGT annotations. Several of the top co-occurrence clusters appeared to be linked to parvovirus B19, influenza, CMV and Epstein-Barr virus, according to a later analysis.

Library method: the immunoSEQ multiplex PCR assay. For the multiplex PCR, a mixture combining 60 forward primers for TCR Vbeta segments and 13 reverse primers for TCR Jbeta segments was used. The CDR3 region of rearranged TCR beta genes was amplified from genomic DNA by a multiplex PCR assay. On the Illumina HiSeq System, the amplified TCR beta libraries were sequenced as 87-base-pair reads. Regarding the original processing steps: Across the 670 or so repertoires, a later analysis counted tens of millions of unique TCR beta chains, 8.5 million to 12 million of which were shared by at least two donors. A nearest-neighbor algorithm error-corrected the raw reads and collapsed the reads into unique sequences, merging closely related sequences to remove PCR and sequencing errors. Alignment of CDR3 sequences to IMGT reference sequences was used to assign V, D and J gene segments. Each retained sequence needed at least a six-nucleotide match to both a V gene segment and a J gene segment. A rearrangement counted as productive if the CDR3 had no stop codons and remained in frame with V and J, and every other rearrangement counted as non-productive. Following IMGT convention, CDR3 was defined as the stretch from the second conserved V-encoded cysteine up to the conserved J-encoded phenylalanine. The earlier analysis of some 540 of the donors excluded any sequence lacking an unambiguous match to a single V gene segment. An earlier analysis of a few hundred of the donors called V segments functional above 56.7% productive rearrangements and segregating when the between-donor standard deviation exceeded 5%. A statistical classification framework was built for diagnosing cytomegalovirus status from the catalog of TCR beta chain sequences. In a later analysis, TCR nucleotide sequences were compared against IMGT/GENE-DB human TR gene sequences so that V and J genes could be assigned. The TCRdist pipeline was used in a later analysis to assign CDR3 sequences and most-parsimonious VDJ recombination scenarios. In a later analysis, each TCR beta chain was defined by its CDR3 amino acid sequence together with its V-gene family, and reads lacking a unique V-gene family were excluded. As a way to deal with suspected cross-contamination and a sequencing artifact, a later analysis dropped roughly 620 nucleotide sequences that were highly shared and had low generation probability. For each public chain, a later analysis derived a clonal expansion index from normalized ranks of inferred template counts within each repertoire. Generation probabilities in a later analysis came from a VDJ recombination model fitted to out-of-frame rearrangements, and those results were checked against IGoR. A later analysis scored TCR-TCR, TCR-HLA and TCR-CMV co-occurrence with hypergeometric tests, applying a repertoire-size bias correction to TCR pairs. In a later analysis, false discovery rates were estimated by permuting HLA or CMV assignments 20 times. In a later analysis, co-occurring TCRs were grouped with DBSCAN, and TCRdist sequence similarity was added when clustering was performed within HLA-allele-positive subsets. Co-occurrence clustering excluded repertoires with fewer than 30,000 or more than 120,000 public chains, plus five with anomalous nucleotide sharing. Drawn from immuneACCESS, this table holds only the in-frame rearrangements with V and J called that TCRdb kept. Clones are partly lost; checked studies trace under half to an unresolved V gene and leave the rest unexplained. D and trimming were read from the DNA, whereas the V and J calls and clone size are those reported in that table. The sample has 80,000 to 100,000 clones on record, about 81% of them singletons. The top ten clones comprise 5.2% of the sample.

The cohort consisted of 650 to 850 healthy bone marrow donors. Cohort members were all nominally healthy when sampled, although unrecorded immune exposures were likely present. The donor tested CMV seropositive, placing the donor among the 290 or so seropositive members of the cohort. Every donor gave a peripheral blood sample, and the peripheral blood mononuclear cells from that sample were used for TCR beta sequencing. Genomic DNA extraction from the blood cell samples was performed with the Qiagen DNeasy Blood Extraction Kit. On this clone: No antigen is known for it. It has no much larger one-base neighbor in the sample; base qualities were not kept.

The receptor comes from a man between 40 and 49 years old in good health and CMV-seropositive. The sequenced sample was PBMCs.

The CDR3 amino acid sequence is: CASSLRQSDGYTF. The DNA sequence is as follows: TGTGCCAGCAGCTTAAGACAGTCGGATGGCTACACCTTC. The chain is made from TRBV7-9 and TRBJ1-2; the D segment could be TRBD1, given 5 matching bases. V lost 2 bases and J lost 6 bases; the stretch between them is 10 bases long. Spanning cysteine to phenylalanine, the CDR3 consists of 13 amino acids. The read is trimmed to its CDR3 DNA, 39 bases read in frame from base 1. CDR1 and CDR2, per the germline V gene (reference sequence), are SEHNR and FQNEAQ.